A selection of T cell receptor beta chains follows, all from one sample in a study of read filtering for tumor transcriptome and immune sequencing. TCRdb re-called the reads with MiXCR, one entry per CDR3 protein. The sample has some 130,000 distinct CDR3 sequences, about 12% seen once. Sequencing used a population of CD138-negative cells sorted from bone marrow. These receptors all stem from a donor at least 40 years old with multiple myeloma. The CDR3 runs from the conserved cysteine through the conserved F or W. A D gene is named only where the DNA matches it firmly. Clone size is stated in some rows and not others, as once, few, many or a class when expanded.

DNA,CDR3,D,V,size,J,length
TGTGCCAGCTCACTGGGGGCTCCCCTCACTGAAGCTTTCTTT,CASSLGAPLTEAFF,-,TRBV18,-,TRBJ1-1,14
TGCGCCAGCAGCCAAGATATCGGACTAGCGGGAGGACCATACAATGAGCAGTTCTTC,CASSQDIGLAGGPYNEQFF,TRBD2,TRBV4-3,many,TRBJ2-1,19
TGTGCCAGCAGGAAAAGAACTTCTGGGGCCAACGTCCTGACTTTC,CASRKRTSGANVLTF,-,TRBV11-3,many,TRBJ2-6,15
TGTGCCAGCAGTTTTTGGACAGGGGGCAGGGACACTGAAGCTTTCTTT,CASSFWTGGRDTEAFF,TRBD1,TRBV7-2,many,TRBJ1-1,16
TGTGCCAGCCGTTCGGGACAGGGGGTGGAGGAGCAGTACTTC,CASRSGQGVEEQYF,TRBD1,TRBV11-3,many,TRBJ2-7,14
TGTGCCAGCAGCCCGGAGGGGAGGGGATCGGGTCAGCCCCAGCATTTT,CASSPEGRGSGQPQHF,-,TRBV7-9,many,TRBJ1-5,16
TGTGCCAGCAGTCCAGGGGGGGGGCGCAACACCGGGGAGCTGTTTTTT,CASSPGGGRNTGELFF,-,TRBV7-2,many,TRBJ2-2,16
TGTGCCAGCAGCACCGCCGGGACAGGCGAAGAGACCCAGTACTTC,CASSTAGTGEETQYF,TRBD1,TRBV5-6,few,TRBJ2-5,15
TGCGCCAGCAGCCCCGGGACAGGGTTAGATACGCAGTATTTT,CASSPGTGLDTQYF,TRBD1,TRBV4-3,many,TRBJ2-3,14
TGCGCCAGCAGCCAAGGGGCCCAAGAGACCCAGTACTTC,CASSQGAQETQYF,-,TRBV10-1,-,TRBJ2-5,13
TGTGCCAGCAGCCGCGCTCTGGTCGACGAGCAGTACTTC,CASSRALVDEQYF,-,TRBV7-2,many,TRBJ2-7,13
TGTGCCAGCAGCACAACCGGGACTAGCGGGAGGAGTGAGCAGTTCTTC,CASSTTGTSGRSEQFF,TRBD2,TRBV7-2,many,TRBJ2-1,16
TGCAGTGCTGACAACAGAGGGGCAGATACGCAGTATTTT,CSADNRGADTQYF,-,TRBV20-1,-,TRBJ2-3,13
TGTGCCAGCAGCTGGACAGGCATGTCCTACAATGAGCAGTTCTTC,CASSWTGMSYNEQFF,TRBD1,TRBV7-3,many,TRBJ2-1,15
TGTGCCAGCAGCACTTGGCGGTACACAGATACGCAGTATTTT,CASSTWRYTDTQYF,-,TRBV5-6,many,TRBJ2-3,14
TGTGCCAGCACCCGGACAGGGTCGGATTCACCCCTCCACTTT,CASTRTGSDSPLHF,TRBD1,TRBV27,many,TRBJ1-6,14
TGTGCCAGCAGTGAGTTGGACTGGCGAGATACGCAGTATTTT,CASSELDWRDTQYF,-,TRBV6-1,many,TRBJ2-3,14
TGCAGTGCTTCTCTTGGGGAGACCCAGTACTTC,CSASLGETQYF,-,TRBV20-1,many,TRBJ2-5,11
TGTGCCGGCAGCCACGGAAAGAGAATGAACACTGAAGCTTTCTTT,CAGSHGKRMNTEAFF,-,TRBV7-2,-,TRBJ1-1,15
TGCGCCAGCAGCCCGGACTATGAGCAGTTCTTC,CASSPDYEQFF,-,TRBV4-3,many,TRBJ2-1,11
TGTGCCAGCAGTTTAAGTTCAGGGACTCGAGGCTACACCTTC,CASSLSSGTRGYTF,-,TRBV12-3/TRBV12-4,many,TRBJ1-2,14
TGCGCCAGCAGCCAGGAGGGCGGGAGCCGTGAGACCCAGTACTTC,CASSQEGGSRETQYF,TRBD2,TRBV4-1,many,TRBJ2-5,15
TGTGCCAGTAGTAAGGGACAGGCCTCCAACAATGAGCAGTTCTTC,CASSKGQASNNEQFF,TRBD1,TRBV19,many,TRBJ2-1,15
TGTGCCAGCAGCTCGACAGGAGCTAACTATGGCTACACCTCCTTC,CASSSTGANYGYTSF,-,TRBV7-9,many,TRBJ1-2,15
TGTGCCAGCAGCGTAGGGAGGGGACGGGAGGGTGAGCAGTTCTTC,CASSVGRGREGEQFF,TRBD2,TRBV9,many,TRBJ2-1,15
TGTGCCAGCAGCCGAAGGGCCGACACGTCTGAAGCTTTCTTT,CASSRRADTSEAFF,-,TRBV27,many,TRBJ1-1,14
TGTGCCAGCAGCCGACAGGGTGAAGGTTTTCCAAACACTGAAGCTTTCTTT,CASSRQGEGFPNTEAFF,TRBD1,TRBV2,many,TRBJ1-1,17
TGCGCCAGCAGCCAAGATGACAGGGGGCTGAGAGAGACCCAGTACTTC,CASSQDDRGLRETQYF,TRBD1,TRBV4-1,-,TRBJ2-5,16
TGTGCCAGCAGTTACAGTCCCTGGGGTCTAACCTACGAGCAGTACTTC,CASSYSPWGLTYEQYF,-,TRBV6-1,-,TRBJ2-7,16
TGCAGTGCTAGACCCAAATGGACAGGGCCCTACGAGCAGTACTTC,CSARPKWTGPYEQYF,TRBD1,TRBV20-1,many,TRBJ2-7,15
TGTGCCAGCAGTCGTACAAATGAGCAGTTCTTC,CASSRTNEQFF,-,TRBV3-1,many,TRBJ2-1,11
TGTGCCAGTAGTGTCGGCGGGACAGGGAGCTCCTACGAGCAGTACTTC,CASSVGGTGSSYEQYF,TRBD1,TRBV19,many,TRBJ2-7,16
TGCGCCAGCAGACGGTGGACAGGGGTAGACTACGAGCAGTACTTC,CASRRWTGVDYEQYF,TRBD1,TRBV5-1,many,TRBJ2-7,15
TGTGCCAGCAGCATGATTAGCGGGAGTGCGCAGTATTTT,CASSMISGSAQYF,TRBD2,TRBV11-3,few,TRBJ2-3,13
TGCAGTGCTAGGAGGGAGGGGAATCTGCCCCAGCACTTT,CSARREGNLPQHF,-,TRBV20-1,-,TRBJ1-5,13
TGCAGTGCTGGGAGACTAGCGGGGAGGGACAATGAGCAGTTCTTC,CSAGRLAGRDNEQFF,TRBD2,TRBV20-1,many,TRBJ2-1,15
TGTGCCAGCAGTTACTCGAAGGATGCGGGACTCTACGAGCAGTACTTC,CASSYSKDAGLYEQYF,-,TRBV6-2/TRBV6-3,many,TRBJ2-7,16
TGTGCCAGCAGCCCCATGGGACGGAAAGGGGGTGAAGCTTTCTTT,CASSPMGRKGGEAFF,-,TRBV7-3,many,TRBJ1-1,15
TGTGCCAGCAGTGGAAGTGACACAGATACGCAGTATTTT,CASSGSDTDTQYF,-,TRBV12-3/TRBV12-4,many,TRBJ2-3,13
TGTGCCAGCAGCCCGGCTAGGTCTGGGCGATACGAGCAGTACTTC,CASSPARSGRYEQYF,-,TRBV7-9,-,TRBJ2-7,15
TGCAGCGTTGCCGGTTCAGGGGCCAACGTCCTGACTTTC,CSVAGSGANVLTF,-,TRBV29-1,many,TRBJ2-6,13
TGTGCCAGCAGACCTCCGGGACTAGCGGACAGCTCCTACGAGCAGTACTTC,CASRPPGLADSSYEQYF,TRBD2,TRBV6-2/TRBV6-3,many,TRBJ2-7,17
TGTGCCAGGAGTATGGGACAGGGAACAGATACGCAGTATTTT,CARSMGQGTDTQYF,TRBD1,TRBV19,few,TRBJ2-3,14
TGCAGTGCTAGACCAGACCGCTCCTACGAGCAGTACTTC,CSARPDRSYEQYF,-,TRBV20-1,many,TRBJ2-7,13
TGCAGTGCCCCGGGACAGGGGGCGACTGAAGCTTTCTTT,CSAPGQGATEAFF,TRBD1,TRBV20-1,many,TRBJ1-1,13
TGTGCCAGCAGCTGGAGACGGGAGGTGTCTGAGCAGTTCTTC,CASSWRREVSEQFF,TRBD2,TRBV6-2/TRBV6-3,many,TRBJ2-1,14
TGTGCCAGCAGCCACCGAGGGGGGAACACTGAAGCTTTCTTT,CASSHRGGNTEAFF,-,TRBV14,-,TRBJ1-1,14
TGCAGCGTTGGTGCTAGCGGGGCAATGAACACCGGGGAGCTGTTTTTT,CSVGASGAMNTGELFF,TRBD2,TRBV29-1,many,TRBJ2-2,16
TGTGCCAGCAGTCGACAGATTAGCAATCAGCCCCAGCATTTT,CASSRQISNQPQHF,-,TRBV27,many,TRBJ1-5,14
TGCAGCGTTGAAAAGGCCAGACTAGCAGGAACTTACGAGCAGTACTTC,CSVEKARLAGTYEQYF,TRBD2,TRBV29-1,many,TRBJ2-7,16
TGTGCCAGCAGCCCCCCGGGACGAGCGAACACCGGGGAGCTGTTTTTT,CASSPPGRANTGELFF,-,TRBV7-9,many,TRBJ2-2,16
TGTGCCAGCGCAAAACGGGGGACAGATACGCAGTATTTT,CASAKRGTDTQYF,-,TRBV6-5,many,TRBJ2-3,13
TGCAGCGTTGAAAATCTGGGAGGCGGGGGTCAGACCCAGTACTTC,CSVENLGGGGQTQYF,TRBD2,TRBV29-1,-,TRBJ2-5,15
TGTGCCAGCAGACCCAGGGGGTGGGGAGAGACCCAGTACTTC,CASRPRGWGETQYF,TRBD1,TRBV27,many,TRBJ2-5,14
TGCAGTGCTAGGGTTACTAGCGGGAGGTCCTACAATGAGCAGTTCTTC,CSARVTSGRSYNEQFF,TRBD2,TRBV20-1,many,TRBJ2-1,16